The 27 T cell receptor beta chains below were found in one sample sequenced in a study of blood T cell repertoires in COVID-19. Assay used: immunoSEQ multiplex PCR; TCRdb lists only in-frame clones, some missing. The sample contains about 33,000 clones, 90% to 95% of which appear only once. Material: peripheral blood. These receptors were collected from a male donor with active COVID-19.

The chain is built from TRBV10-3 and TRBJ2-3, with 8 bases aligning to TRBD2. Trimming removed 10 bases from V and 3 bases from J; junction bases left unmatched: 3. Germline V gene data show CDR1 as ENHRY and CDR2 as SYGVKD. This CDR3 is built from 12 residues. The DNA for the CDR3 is TGTGCCACGGGGGGGCCAACAGATACGCAGTATTTT. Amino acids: CATGGPTDTQYF.

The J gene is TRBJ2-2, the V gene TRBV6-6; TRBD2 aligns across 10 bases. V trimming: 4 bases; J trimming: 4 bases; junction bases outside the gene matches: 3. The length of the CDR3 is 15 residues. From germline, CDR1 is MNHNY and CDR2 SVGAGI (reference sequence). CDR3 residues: CASSSVAGGTGELFF. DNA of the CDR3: TGTGCCAGCAGTTCAGTAGCGGGGGGCACCGGGGAGCTGTTTTTT.

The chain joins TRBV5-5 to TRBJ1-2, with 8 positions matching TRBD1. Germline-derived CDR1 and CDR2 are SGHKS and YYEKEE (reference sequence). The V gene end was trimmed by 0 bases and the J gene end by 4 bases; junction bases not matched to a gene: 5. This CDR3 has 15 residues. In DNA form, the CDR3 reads TGTGCCAGCAGCTTGGAGTGGCAGGGGGCCTATGGCTACACCTTC. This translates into CASSLEWQGAYGYTF.

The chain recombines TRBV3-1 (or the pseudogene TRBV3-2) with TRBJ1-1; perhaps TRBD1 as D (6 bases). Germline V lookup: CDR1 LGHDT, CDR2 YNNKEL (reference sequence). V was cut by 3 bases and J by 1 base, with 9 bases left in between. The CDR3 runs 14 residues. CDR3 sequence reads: CASSHQQGNTEAFF. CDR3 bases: TGTGCCAGCAGCCACCAACAGGGGAACACTGAAGCTTTCTTT.

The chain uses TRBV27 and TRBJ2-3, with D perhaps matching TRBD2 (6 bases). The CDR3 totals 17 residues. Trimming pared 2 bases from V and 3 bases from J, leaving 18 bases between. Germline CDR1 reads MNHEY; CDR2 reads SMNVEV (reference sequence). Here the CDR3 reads CASSLSTGRLWTDTQYF. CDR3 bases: TGTGCCAGCAGTTTAAGCACGGGGAGGCTTTGGACAGATACGCAGTATTTT.

CDR3 in DNA: TGTGCCAGCAGCTTAGTGCGGAACACTGAAGCTTTCTTT. The encoded protein is CASSLVRNTEAFF. The chain uses TRBV7-6 and TRBJ1-1; no definite D call. Trimming cost V 1 base and J 1 base, with 4 bases left between them. CDR1 and CDR2 from the germline V gene are SGHVS and FNYEAQ. The CDR3 extends over 13 amino acids.

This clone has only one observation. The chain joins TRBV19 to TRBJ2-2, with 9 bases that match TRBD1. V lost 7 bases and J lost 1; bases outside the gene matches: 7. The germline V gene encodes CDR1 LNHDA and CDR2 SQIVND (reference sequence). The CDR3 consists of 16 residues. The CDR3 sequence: CASTGTGILNTGELFF. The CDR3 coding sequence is TGTGCCAGTACCGGGACAGGGATCCTGAACACCGGGGAGCTGTTTTTT. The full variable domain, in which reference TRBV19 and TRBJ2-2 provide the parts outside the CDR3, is DGGITQSPKYLFRKEGQNVTLSCEQNLNHDAMYWYRQDPGQGLRLIYYSQIVNDFQKGDIAEGYSVSREKKESFPLTVTSAQKNPTAFYLCASTGTGILNTGELFFGEGSRLTVL.

The CDR3 nucleotides read TGTGCCAGCAGTACGGGACAGGGGAACACCGGGGAGCTGTTTTTT. Its protein product is CASSTGQGNTGELFF. This chain connects TRBV28 to TRBJ2-2; 9 bases match TRBD1. Trimming cost V 5 bases and J 1 base; bases outside gene matches: 2. The length of the CDR3 is 15 residues. Germline CDR1 and CDR2: MDHEN and SYDVKM.

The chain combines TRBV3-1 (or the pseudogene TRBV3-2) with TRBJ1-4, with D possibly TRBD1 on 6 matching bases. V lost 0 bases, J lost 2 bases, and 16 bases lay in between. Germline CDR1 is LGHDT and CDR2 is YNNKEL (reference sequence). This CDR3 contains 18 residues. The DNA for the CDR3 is TGTGCCAGCAGCCAAGAAAGAGGCGGGGGCAGGACTAATGAAAAACTGTTTTTT. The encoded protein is CASSQERGGGRTNEKLFF.

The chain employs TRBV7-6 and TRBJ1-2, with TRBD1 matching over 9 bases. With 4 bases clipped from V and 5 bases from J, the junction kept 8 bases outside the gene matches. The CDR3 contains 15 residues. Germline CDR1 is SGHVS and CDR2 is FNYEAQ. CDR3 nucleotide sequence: TGTGCCAGCAGCTCCGGCCGGGACAGGGCGTATGGCTACACCTTC. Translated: CASSSGRDRAYGYTF.

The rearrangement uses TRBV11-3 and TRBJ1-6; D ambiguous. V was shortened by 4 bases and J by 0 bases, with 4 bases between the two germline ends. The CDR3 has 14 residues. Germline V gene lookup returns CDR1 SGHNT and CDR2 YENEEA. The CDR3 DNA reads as TGTGCCAGCAGCTACAGCTCCTATAATTCACCCCTCCACTTT. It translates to CASSYSSYNSPLHF.

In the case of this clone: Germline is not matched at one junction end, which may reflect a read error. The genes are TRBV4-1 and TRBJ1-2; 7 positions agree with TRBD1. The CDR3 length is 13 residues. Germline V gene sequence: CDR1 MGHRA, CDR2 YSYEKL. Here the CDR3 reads CASSKGARYGHTF. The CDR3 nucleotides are TGCGCCAGCAGCAAGGGGGCGCGGTATGGCCACACCTTC.

Here the CDR3 reads CASSRGQGYGYTF. The CDR3, as DNA: TGTGCCAGCAGTCGGGGACAGGGCTATGGCTACACCTTC. V is TRBV2 and J is TRBJ1-2; 9 bases align to TRBD1. With V trimmed by 5 bases and J by 4 bases, 2 bases remained unmatched. Germline-derived CDR1 and CDR2 are SNHLY and FYNNEI. This CDR3 is 13 amino acids long.

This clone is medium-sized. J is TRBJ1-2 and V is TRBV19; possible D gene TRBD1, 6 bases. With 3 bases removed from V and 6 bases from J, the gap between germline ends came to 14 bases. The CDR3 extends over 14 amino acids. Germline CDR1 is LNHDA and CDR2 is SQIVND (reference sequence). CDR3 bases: TGTGCCAGTAGTATGGCGGGGGGCGCCCATGGCTACACCTTC. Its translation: CASSMAGGAHGYTF.

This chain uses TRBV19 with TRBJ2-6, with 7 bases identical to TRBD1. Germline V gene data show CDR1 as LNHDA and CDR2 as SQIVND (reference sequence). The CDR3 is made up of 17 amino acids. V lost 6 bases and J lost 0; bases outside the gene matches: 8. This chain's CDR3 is CASSQTGSLSGANVLTF. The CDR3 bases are TGTGCCAGTAGCCAGACAGGGAGTCTCTCTGGGGCCAACGTCCTGACTTTC.

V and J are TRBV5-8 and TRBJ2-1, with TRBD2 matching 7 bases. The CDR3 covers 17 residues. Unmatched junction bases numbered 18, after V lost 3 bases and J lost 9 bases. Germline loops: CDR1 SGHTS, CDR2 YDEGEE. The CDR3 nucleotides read TGTGCCAGCAGCTCACCTTGGGGGGGGTCAATATCCAGTGAGCAGTTCTTC. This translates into CASSSPWGGSISSEQFF.

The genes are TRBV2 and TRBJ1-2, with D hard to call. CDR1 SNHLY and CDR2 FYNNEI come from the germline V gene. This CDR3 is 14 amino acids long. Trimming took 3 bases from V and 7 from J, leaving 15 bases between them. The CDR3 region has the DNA TGTGCCAGCAGTGAGCAGGATACCCGGGGTGGCTACACCTTC. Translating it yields CASSEQDTRGGYTF.

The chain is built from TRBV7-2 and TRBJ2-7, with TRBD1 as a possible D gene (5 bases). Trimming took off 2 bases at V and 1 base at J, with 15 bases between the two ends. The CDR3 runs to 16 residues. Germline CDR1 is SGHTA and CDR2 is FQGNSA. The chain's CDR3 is CASSLRPRDPSYEQYF. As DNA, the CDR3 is TGTGCCAGCAGCTTACGGCCCAGGGATCCTTCCTACGAGCAGTACTTC.

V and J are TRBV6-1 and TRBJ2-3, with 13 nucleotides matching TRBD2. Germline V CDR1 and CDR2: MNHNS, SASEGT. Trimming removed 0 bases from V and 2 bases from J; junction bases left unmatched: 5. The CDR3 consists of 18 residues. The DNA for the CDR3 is TGTGCCAGCAGTGAAGCTAGACTAGCGGGGGGATTCACAGATACGCAGTATTTT. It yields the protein CASSEARLAGGFTDTQYF.

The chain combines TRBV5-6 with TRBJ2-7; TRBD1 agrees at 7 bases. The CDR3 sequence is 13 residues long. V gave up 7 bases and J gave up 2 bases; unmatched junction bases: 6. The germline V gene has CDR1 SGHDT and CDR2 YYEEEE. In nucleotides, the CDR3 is TGTGCCAGCCGTAGGGACAGCGCCTACGAGCAGTACTTC. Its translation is CASRRDSAYEQYF.

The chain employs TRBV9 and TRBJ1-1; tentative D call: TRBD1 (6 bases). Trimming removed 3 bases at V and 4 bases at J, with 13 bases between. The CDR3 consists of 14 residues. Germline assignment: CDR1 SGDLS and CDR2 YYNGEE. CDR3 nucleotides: TGTGCCAGCAGCGAGGGGGACGGAACCACTGAAGCTTTCTTT. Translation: CASSEGDGTTEAFF.

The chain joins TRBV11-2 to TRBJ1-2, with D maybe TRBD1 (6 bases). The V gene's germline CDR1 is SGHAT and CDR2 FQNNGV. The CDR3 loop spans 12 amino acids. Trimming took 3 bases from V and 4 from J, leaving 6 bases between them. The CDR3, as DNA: TGTGCCAGCAGCTTGACAGGCTATGGCTACACCTTC. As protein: CASSLTGYGYTF. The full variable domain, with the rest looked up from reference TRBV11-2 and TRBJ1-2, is EAGVAQSPRYKIIEKRQSVAFWCNPISGHATLYWYQQILGQGPKLLIQFQNNGVVDDSQLPKDRFSAERLKGVDSTLKIQPAKLEDSAVYLCASSLTGYGYTFGSGTRLTVV.

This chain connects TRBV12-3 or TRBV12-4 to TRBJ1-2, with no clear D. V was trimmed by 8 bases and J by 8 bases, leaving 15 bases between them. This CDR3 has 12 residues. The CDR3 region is CASGLLNRGYTF. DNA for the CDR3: TGTGCCAGCGGCTTACTAAATAGGGGCTACACCTTC.

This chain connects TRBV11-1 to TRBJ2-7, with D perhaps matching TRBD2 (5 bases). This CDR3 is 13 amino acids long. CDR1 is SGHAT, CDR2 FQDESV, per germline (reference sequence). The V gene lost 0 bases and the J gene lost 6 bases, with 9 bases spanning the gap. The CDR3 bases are TGTGCCAGCAGCTTAGCGGACTGGTCCGAGCAGTACTTC. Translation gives CASSLADWSEQYF.

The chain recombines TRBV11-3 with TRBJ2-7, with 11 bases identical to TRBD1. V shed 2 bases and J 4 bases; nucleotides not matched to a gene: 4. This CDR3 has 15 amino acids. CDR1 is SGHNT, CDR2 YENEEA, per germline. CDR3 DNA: TGTGCCAGCAGCTTACCGGGACAGGGGGGGTACGAGCAGTACTTC. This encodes CASSLPGQGGYEQYF.

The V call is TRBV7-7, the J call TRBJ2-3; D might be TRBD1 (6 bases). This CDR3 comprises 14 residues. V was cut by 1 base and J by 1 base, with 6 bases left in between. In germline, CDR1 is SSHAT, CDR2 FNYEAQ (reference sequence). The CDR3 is CASSLDRGTDTQYF. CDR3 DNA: TGTGCCAGCAGCTTAGACAGGGGCACAGATACGCAGTATTTT.

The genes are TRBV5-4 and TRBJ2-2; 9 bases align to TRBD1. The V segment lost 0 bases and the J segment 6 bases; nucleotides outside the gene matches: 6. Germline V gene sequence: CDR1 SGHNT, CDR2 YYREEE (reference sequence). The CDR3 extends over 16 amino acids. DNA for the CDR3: TGTGCCAGCAGCTTGGGGGGACAGGGACGGTCCGGGGAGCTGTTTTTT. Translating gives CASSLGGQGRSGELFF. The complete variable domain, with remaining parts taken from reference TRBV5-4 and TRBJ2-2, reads ETGVTQSPTHLIKTRGQQVTLRCSSQSGHNTVSWYQQALGQGPQFIFQYYREEENGRGNFPPRFSGLQFPNYSSELNVNALELDDSALYLCASSLGGQGRSGELFFGEGSRLTVL.